The rows below give T cell receptor beta chains drawn from one sample of a study of Ad26.COV2.S vaccination and SARS-CoV-2 variants. This table comes from immunoSEQ multiplex PCR, and its TCRdb copy is limited to in-frame clones, with some not included. The sample lists just over 350,000 clones, approximately 81% occurring once. The specimen comprised peripheral blood, sampled in a trial of Ad26.COV2.S vaccine versus placebo. These receptors were obtained from a person aged 18-65 years who received the Ad26.COV2.S COVID-19 vaccine or a placebo. CDR3s include the opening cysteine and the closing phenylalanine or tryptophan. The order of the fields is J gene, V gene, clone size, CDR3 length, D gene, CDR3 DNA, CDR3 protein. A D gene is named only where the DNA matches it firmly. Clone size is not always given. Where it is, it says once, few, many or a class for expanded clones.

TRBJ2-7 TRBV11-2 NA 16 NA TGTGCCAGCAGCACGGGAGCAGGGGGTACCACCTACGAGCAGTACTTC CASSTGAGGTTYEQYF
TRBJ2-1 TRBV7-2 once 16 NA TGTGCCAGCAGCCCACCCTTCCGGGACTTCTACAATGAGCAGTTCTTC CASSPPFRDFYNEQFF
TRBJ2-7 TRBV6-5 NA 12 NA TGTGCCACCCAATCCGGGATCTACGAGCAGTACTTC CATQSGIYEQYF
TRBJ2-5 TRBV29-1 NA 14 NA TGCAGCGTCCCGGTGCAGAGCTTTGTCGGGACCCAGTACTTC CSVPVQSFVGTQYF
TRBJ1-1 TRBV27 NA 13 NA TGTGCCAGCAGTTTCAGGTGGTCCACTGAAGCTTTCTTT CASSFRWSTEAFF
TRBJ2-3 TRBV6-5 NA 12 NA TGTGCCAGCAGTCCAGATACAGATACGCAGTATTTT CASSPDTDTQYF
TRBJ2-1 TRBV7-2 NA 15 TRBD2 TGTGCCAGCAGCGTGGGACTAGCGGGAGAGGATGAGCAGTTCTTC CASSVGLAGEDEQFF
TRBJ1-1 TRBV5-1 NA 14 NA TGCGCCAGCAGCCCGCTGACAGGGAACACTGAAGCTTTCTTT CASSPLTGNTEAFF
TRBJ2-2 TRBV6-2/TRBV6-3 once 17 TRBD2 TGTGCCAGCACCCCAGGACTAGCGGGGGGGCCCACCGGGGAGCTGTTTTTT CASTPGLAGGPTGELFF
TRBJ2-1 TRBV4-3 NA 16 NA TGCGCCAGCAGCCAAGACCAGTCCCCCTCCTACAATGAGCAGTTCTTC CASSQDQSPSYNEQFF
TRBJ2-3 TRBV5-4 NA 17 TRBD2 TGTGCCAGCAGCCCCGGAACTAGCGGGGGGAGAGCAGATACGCAGTATTTT CASSPGTSGGRADTQYF
TRBJ2-3 TRBV9 NA 15 NA TGTGCCAGCAGCGACGGGACTCATCTCACAGATACGCAGTATTTT CASSDGTHLTDTQYF
TRBJ2-7 TRBV6-1 NA 17 TRBD2 TGTGCCAGCAGTGAAGCGGTTAGCGGGGGGATAAGCTACGAGCAGTACTTC CASSEAVSGGISYEQYF
TRBJ1-2 TRBV18 NA 15 NA TGTGCCAGCTCACCGGGAGACCTCTCCGCGAGGGGCTACACCTTC CASSPGDLSARGYTF
TRBJ2-1 TRBV5-4 NA 15 NA TGTGCCAGCAGCTTGGGAGGCCGGGACTCGAATGAGCAGTTCTTC CASSLGGRDSNEQFF
TRBJ2-1 TRBV7-8 NA 16 NA TGTGCCAGCAGCTTAATTGCCGGCGGGTCCTACAATGAGCAGTTCTTC CASSLIAGGSYNEQFF
TRBJ1-5 TRBV6-5 NA 15 NA TGTGCCAGCAGTAGCCTAGGGGATTTCTGGGAGCCCCAGCATTTT CASSSLGDFWEPQHF
TRBJ2-5 TRBV30 NA 20 TRBD2 TGTGCCTGGGGATCTGGAACTATAAGCCTAGCGGGGACCCCGCAAGAGACCCAGTACTTC CAWGSGTISLAGTPQETQYF
TRBJ2-7 TRBV11-1 NA 16 NA TGTGCCAGCAGCTTATCTCCAGGGTTGCGGTCCTACGAGCAGTACTTC CASSLSPGLRSYEQYF
TRBJ1-5 TRBV6-4 NA 19 TRBD1 TGTGCCAGCAGAGGGAGTACTCGGGACAGGGGGCCGGGCAATCAGCCCCAGCATTTT CASRGSTRDRGPGNQPQHF
TRBJ2-2 TRBV6-1 NA 11 NA TGTGCCAGCCTTAGCCCCGGGGAGCTGTTTTTT CASLSPGELFF
TRBJ1-5 TRBV28 few 12 NA TGTGCCAGCAGGGATAGCAATCAGCCCCAGCATTTT CASRDSNQPQHF
TRBJ2-7 TRBV2 few 12 TRBD1 TGTGCCTCAGGGACAGGGGTCTACGAGCAGTACTTC CASGTGVYEQYF
TRBJ1-1 TRBV10-1 NA 13 TRBD1 TGCGCGGAGGAGCGGGCAGGGGGCTCTGAAGCTTTCTTT CAEERAGGSEAFF
TRBJ2-3 TRBV7-6 NA 15 TRBD1 TGTGCCAGCAGCTGGACAGGGGGCCCAGCAGATACGCAGTATTTT CASSWTGGPADTQYF
TRBJ2-3 TRBV10-1 NA 15 TRBD1 TGCGCCAGCAGTGAACCGGGACAGGGGGCGGATACGCAGTATTTT CASSEPGQGADTQYF
TRBJ2-2 TRBV7-8 NA 15 TRBD2 TGTGCCAGCAGCGAGACTAGCGGGAAGGTCGGGGAGCTGTTTTTT CASSETSGKVGELFF
TRBJ1-5 TRBV6-2/TRBV6-3 once 17 NA TGTGCCAGCAGTTACTCGATCGGGACGGAGAGAATCAGCCCCCAGCATTTT CASSYSIGTERISPQHF
TRBJ1-5 TRBV25-1 NA 13 NA TGTGCCAGCAGTAGGCAGGACAATCAGCCCCAGCATTTT CASSRQDNQPQHF
TRBJ2-7 TRBV18 NA 16 NA TGTGCCAGCTCACCACCGACGGGCCCTCCCCTATACGAGCAGTACTTC CASSPPTGPPLYEQYF
TRBJ1-5 TRBV27 few 14 NA TGTGCCAGCAGTTTCTTCGGGGGTGAGGGGCCCCAGCATTTT CASSFFGGEGPQHF
TRBJ2-1 TRBV9 NA 17 TRBD2 TGTGCCAGCAGCCCGAGGACTAGCGGGAGCCCGTACAATGAGCAGTTCTTC CASSPRTSGSPYNEQFF
TRBJ1-1 TRBV7-2 NA 15 NA TGTGCCAGCAGCTGGATGACAGCTACTAACACTGAAGCTTTCTTT CASSWMTATNTEAFF
TRBJ2-7 TRBV14 NA 16 TRBD2 TGTGCCAGCAGCCAATGGACCGGGACTAGCGGCTACGAGCAGTACTTC CASSQWTGTSGYEQYF
TRBJ1-1 TRBV2 NA 15 NA TGTGCCAGCAGGCTTAGGACGGAGGCGAACACTGAAGCTTTCTTT CASRLRTEANTEAFF
TRBJ2-2 TRBV5-6 NA 14 NA TGTGCCAGCAGCTTCAGGGTAGACACCGGGGAGCTGTTTTTT CASSFRVDTGELFF
TRBJ2-3 TRBV7-8 NA 15 NA TGTGCCAGCAGCGGTCGACAGGCAGCTCTGGATACGCAGTATTTT CASSGRQAALDTQYF
TRBJ2-1 TRBV28 NA 16 NA TGTGCCAGCGGGCGGGCGGGAGAGGGGGTTTACAATGAGCAGTTCTTC CASGRAGEGVYNEQFF
TRBJ1-2 TRBV9 NA 15 NA TGTGCCAGCAGCGCTCATCCTGGGGGGGGCGATGGCTACACCTTC CASSAHPGGGDGYTF
TRBJ1-5 TRBV15 once 18 TRBD1 TGTGCCACCAGCAGAGATTCAGGGGGCCTTCGTAGCAATCAGCCCCAGCATTTT CATSRDSGGLRSNQPQHF
TRBJ1-5 TRBV27 once 14 TRBD1 TGTGCCAGCAGTTCACTGACAGGGAATCAGCCCCAGCATTTT CASSSLTGNQPQHF
TRBJ1-1 TRBV5-1 NA 16 TRBD1 TGCGCCAGCAGCCGTAGCCCGACAGGGTCGGGAACTGAAGCTTTCTTT CASSRSPTGSGTEAFF
TRBJ2-1 TRBV27 NA 14 TRBD1 TGTGCCAGCAGTTTACGACAGGGGAGCAATGAGCAGTTCTTC CASSLRQGSNEQFF
TRBJ2-5 TRBV19 NA 19 TRBD1 TGTGCCAGTAGTGTAAACGGGACAGGGGGATGTCGGATTAGAGAGACCCAGTACTTC CASSVNGTGGCRIRETQYF
TRBJ1-1 TRBV28 NA 16 NA TGTGCCAGCAGTCGGGGGGCCCGAACCATGAACACTGAAGCTTTCTTT CASSRGARTMNTEAFF
TRBJ2-1 TRBV7-9 once 15 TRBD1 TGTGCCAGCAGCTTTGCACAGGGGGTTTACACTGAGCAGTTCTTC CASSFAQGVYTEQFF
TRBJ2-7 TRBV18 once 14 TRBD1 TGTGCCAGCTCACCCGGGACAGGGGTAGACGAGCAGTACTTC CASSPGTGVDEQYF
TRBJ2-3 TRBV6-5 NA 14 TRBD1 TGTGCCAGCAGTTGGGACAGGGGCACAGATACGCAGTATTTT CASSWDRGTDTQYF
TRBJ2-2 TRBV6-2/TRBV6-3 NA 17 NA TGTGCCAGCAGTTATCGGGTCGGTACTGCGAACACCGGGGAGCTGTTTTTT CASSYRVGTANTGELFF